Listed below are T cell receptor beta chains from one sample, sequenced in a study of blood T cell repertoires in COVID-19. Some clones are missing from TCRdb's copy, which holds only in-frame ones; the method was immunoSEQ multiplex PCR. The sample records 250,000 to 350,000 clones, 88% being singletons. Sequencing was performed on PBMCs or T cells enriched from blood (not recorded which). These receptors were obtained from an older woman in a cohort exposed to, infected with or recovered from COVID-19 (not recorded which). Each CDR3 is given with its conserved first and last residue. D genes are given only for firm matches. Clone size is not always given. Where it is, it says once, few, many or a class for expanded clones.

d_gene,abundance,v_gene,len,j_gene,CDR3aa,CDR3nt
-,-,TRBV7-2,15,TRBJ2-3,CASSLLLAESDTQYF,TGTGCCAGCAGCCTCCTACTGGCGGAGTCAGATACGCAGTATTTT
-,-,TRBV27,16,TRBJ1-1,CASTNRTGMGNTEAFF,TGTGCCAGCACCAACAGAACAGGGATGGGGAACACTGAAGCTTTCTTT
-,once,TRBV28,17,TRBJ2-1,CASSPYTLARPSSEQFF,TGTGCCAGCAGTCCCTACACACTAGCCCGCCCATCTAGTGAGCAGTTCTTC
TRBD1,-,TRBV2,15,TRBJ2-6,CASRQGAGGANVLTF,TGTGCCAGCAGACAGGGGGCGGGTGGGGCCAACGTCCTGACTTTC
-,-,TRBV4-1,19,TRBJ2-3,CASSQTSLISERGSDTQYF,TGCGCCAGCAGTCAAACCTCCCTTATAAGCGAGAGGGGGTCGGATACGCAGTATTTT
-,-,TRBV21-1,17,TRBJ2-7,CASSKERFGTPTYEQYF,TGTGCCAGCAGCAAAGAAAGATTCGGGACACCGACCTACGAGCAGTACTTC
-,-,TRBV5-1,15,TRBJ1-5,CASSLSDSRNQPQHF,TGCGCCAGCAGCTTAAGTGACAGCCGCAATCAGCCCCAGCATTTT
TRBD1,-,TRBV18,16,TRBJ2-5,CASSPPTTGAGETQYF,TGTGCCAGCTCACCACCGACGACAGGGGCTGGTGAGACCCAGTACTTC
TRBD1,few,TRBV6-5,16,TRBJ2-7,CASSYGDRGNVYEQYF,TGTGCCAGCAGTTATGGGGACAGGGGGAATGTCTACGAGCAGTACTTC
-,once,TRBV25-1,13,TRBJ2-1,CASSESKTVEQFF,TGTGCCAGCAGTGAATCCAAGACAGTGGAGCAGTTCTTC
-,-,TRBV14,13,TRBJ1-3,CASSQSLGNTIYF,TGTGCCAGCAGCCAGAGCTTGGGAAACACCATATATTTT
TRBD2,-,TRBV7-9,19,TRBJ2-3,CASSLRRGWEGEGTDTQYF,TGTGCCAGCAGCTTACGTCGGGGCTGGGAGGGAGAGGGGACAGATACGCAGTATTTT
TRBD2,-,TRBV10-3,13,TRBJ2-7,CAISLSGSNEQYF,TGTGCCATCAGCTTGAGCGGGAGTAACGAGCAGTACTTC
-,-,TRBV19,11,TRBJ1-1,CASSMAREAFF,TGTGCCAGTAGTATGGCCAGAGAAGCTTTCTTT
-,-,TRBV7-8,12,TRBJ2-7,CASSPQSYEQYF,TGTGCCAGCAGCCCTCAGTCATACGAGCAGTACTTC
-,-,TRBV3-1/TRBV3-2,14,TRBJ1-1,CASSQDLVRTEAFF,TGTGCCAGCAGCCAAGACTTAGTCCGGACTGAAGCTTTCTTT
TRBD2,-,TRBV7-9,17,TRBJ2-4,CASSPRTSGRGRNIQYF,TGTGCCAGCAGCCCCCGGACTAGCGGGAGGGGTAGGAACATTCAGTACTTC
TRBD2,once,TRBV28,14,TRBJ2-2,CASSLGGRTGELFF,TGTGCCAGCAGTTTGGGAGGGAGGACCGGGGAGCTGTTTTTT